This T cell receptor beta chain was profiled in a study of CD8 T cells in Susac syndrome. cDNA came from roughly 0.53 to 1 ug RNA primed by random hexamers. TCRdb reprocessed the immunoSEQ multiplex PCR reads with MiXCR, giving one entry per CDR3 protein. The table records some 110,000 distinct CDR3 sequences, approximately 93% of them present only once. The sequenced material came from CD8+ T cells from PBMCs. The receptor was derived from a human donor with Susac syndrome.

This CDR3 is CASSFESTEYEQYF. For the CDR3, the DNA is TGTGCCAGCAGCTTCGAGTCGACAGAATACGAGCAGTACTTC. V usage is TRBV5-4 and J usage is TRBJ2-7; perhaps TRBD1 as D (5 bases). Trimming cost V 2 bases and J 4 bases, with 13 bases left between them. The CDR3 is made up of 14 amino acids. Germline CDR1 SGHNT, CDR2 YYREEE (reference sequence).